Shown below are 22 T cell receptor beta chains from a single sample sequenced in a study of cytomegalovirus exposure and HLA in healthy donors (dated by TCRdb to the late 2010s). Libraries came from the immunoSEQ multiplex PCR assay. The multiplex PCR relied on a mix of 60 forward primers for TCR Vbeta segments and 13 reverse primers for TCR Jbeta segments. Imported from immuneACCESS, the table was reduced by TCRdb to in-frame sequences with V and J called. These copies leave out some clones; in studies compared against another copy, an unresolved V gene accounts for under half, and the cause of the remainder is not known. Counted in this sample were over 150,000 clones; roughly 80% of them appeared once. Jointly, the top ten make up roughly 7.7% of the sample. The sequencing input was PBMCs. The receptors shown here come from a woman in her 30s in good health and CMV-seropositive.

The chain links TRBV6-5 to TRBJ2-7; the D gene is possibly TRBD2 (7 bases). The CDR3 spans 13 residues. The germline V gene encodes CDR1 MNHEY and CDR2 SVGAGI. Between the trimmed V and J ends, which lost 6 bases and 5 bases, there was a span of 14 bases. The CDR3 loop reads CASRGGEVDEQYF. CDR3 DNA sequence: TGTGCCAGCAGAGGGGGGGAAGTCGACGAGCAGTACTTC.

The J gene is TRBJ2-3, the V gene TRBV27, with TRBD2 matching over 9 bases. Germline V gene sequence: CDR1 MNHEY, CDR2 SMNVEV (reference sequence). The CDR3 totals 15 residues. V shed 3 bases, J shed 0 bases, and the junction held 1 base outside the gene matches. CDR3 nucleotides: TGTGCCAGCAGTTTTCTAGCGGGGAGCACAGATACGCAGTATTTT. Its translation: CASSFLAGSTDTQYF.

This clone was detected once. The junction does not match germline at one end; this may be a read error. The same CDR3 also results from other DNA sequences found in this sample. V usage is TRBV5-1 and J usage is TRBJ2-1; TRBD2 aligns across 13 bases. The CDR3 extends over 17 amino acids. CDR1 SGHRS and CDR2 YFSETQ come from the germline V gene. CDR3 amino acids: CASSLTSGGIRRGEQFF. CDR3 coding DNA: TGTGCCAGCAGCTTGACTAGCGGGGGGATCCGGAGGGGAGAGCAGTTCTTC.

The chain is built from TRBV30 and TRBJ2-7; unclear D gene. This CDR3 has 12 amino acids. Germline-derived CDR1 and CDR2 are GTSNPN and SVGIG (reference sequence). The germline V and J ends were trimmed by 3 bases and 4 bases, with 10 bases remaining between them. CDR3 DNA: TGTGCCTGGAGAGGCGGAAGGTACGAGCAGTACTTC. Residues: CAWRGGRYEQYF.

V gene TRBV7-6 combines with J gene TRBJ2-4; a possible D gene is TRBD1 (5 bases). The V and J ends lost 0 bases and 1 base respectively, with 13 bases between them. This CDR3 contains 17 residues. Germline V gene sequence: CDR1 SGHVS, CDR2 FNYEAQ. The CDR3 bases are TGTGCCAGCAGCTTAGCGGCAGGGTTATGGGCCAAAAACATTCAGTACTTC. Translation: CASSLAAGLWAKNIQYF.

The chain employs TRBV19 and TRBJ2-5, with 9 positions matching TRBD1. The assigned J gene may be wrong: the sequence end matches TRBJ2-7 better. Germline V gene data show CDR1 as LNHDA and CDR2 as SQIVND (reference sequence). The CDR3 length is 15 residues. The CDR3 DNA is TGTGCCAGTAGTAAGACAGGGGGGGGGTCCTACGAGCAGTACTTC. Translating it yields CASSKTGGGSYEQYF.

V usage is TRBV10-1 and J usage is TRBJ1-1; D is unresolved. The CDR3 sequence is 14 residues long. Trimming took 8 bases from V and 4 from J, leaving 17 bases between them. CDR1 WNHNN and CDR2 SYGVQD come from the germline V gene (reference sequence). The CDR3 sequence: CASPREQPPTEAFF. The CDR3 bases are TGCGCCAGCCCACGGGAACAGCCCCCCACTGAAGCTTTCTTT.

CDR3 amino acids: CASIPSGGNYGYTF. DNA for the CDR3: TGTGCCAGCATCCCGTCGGGGGGCAACTATGGCTACACCTTC. The chain combines TRBV7-2 with TRBJ1-2; a possible D gene is TRBD1 (6 bases). V was clipped by 7 bases and J by 2 bases, with 14 bases between them. Germline lookup yields CDR1 SGHTA and CDR2 FQGNSA. The CDR3 covers 14 residues.

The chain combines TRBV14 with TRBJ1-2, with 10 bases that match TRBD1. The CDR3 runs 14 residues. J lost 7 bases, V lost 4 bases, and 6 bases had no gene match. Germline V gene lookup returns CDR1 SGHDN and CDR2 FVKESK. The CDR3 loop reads CASSLRDRGGGYTF. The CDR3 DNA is TGTGCCAGCAGCCTCCGGGACAGGGGAGGTGGCTACACCTTC.

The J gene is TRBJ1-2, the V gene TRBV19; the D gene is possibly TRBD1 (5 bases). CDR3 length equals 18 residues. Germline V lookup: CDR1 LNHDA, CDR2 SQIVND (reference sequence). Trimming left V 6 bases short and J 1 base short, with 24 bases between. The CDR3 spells CASSTPNLDTRFNYGYTF. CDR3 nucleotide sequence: TGTGCCAGTAGCACTCCGAATCTGGACACCCGATTTAACTATGGCTACACCTTC.

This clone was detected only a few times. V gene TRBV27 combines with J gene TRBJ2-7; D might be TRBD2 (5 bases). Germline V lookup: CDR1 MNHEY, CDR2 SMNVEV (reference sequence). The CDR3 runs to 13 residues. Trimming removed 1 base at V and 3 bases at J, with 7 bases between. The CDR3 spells CASSLYRGYEQYF. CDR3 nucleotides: TGTGCCAGCAGTTTATATCGGGGCTACGAGCAGTACTTC.

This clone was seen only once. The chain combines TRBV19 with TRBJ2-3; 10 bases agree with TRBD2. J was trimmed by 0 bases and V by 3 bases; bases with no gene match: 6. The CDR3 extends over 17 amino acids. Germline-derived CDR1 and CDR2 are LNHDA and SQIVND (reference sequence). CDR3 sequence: CASSIVGLAYSTDTQYF. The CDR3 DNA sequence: TGTGCCAGTAGTATCGTGGGACTAGCGTATAGCACAGATACGCAGTATTTT.

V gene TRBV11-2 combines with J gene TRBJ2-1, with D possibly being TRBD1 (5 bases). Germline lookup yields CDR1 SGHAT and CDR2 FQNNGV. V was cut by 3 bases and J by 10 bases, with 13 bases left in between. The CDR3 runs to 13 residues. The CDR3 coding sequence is TGTGCCAGCAGCTTTTCGCCGACAGAGGAGCAGTTCTTC. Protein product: CASSFSPTEEQFF.

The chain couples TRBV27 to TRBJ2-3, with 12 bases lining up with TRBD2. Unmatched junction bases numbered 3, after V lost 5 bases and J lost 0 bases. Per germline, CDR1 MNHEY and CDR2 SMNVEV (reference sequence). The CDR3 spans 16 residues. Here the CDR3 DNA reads TGTGCCAGCAGTGTCCTAGCGGGGGGGAGCACAGATACGCAGTATTTT. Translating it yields CASSVLAGGSTDTQYF.

DNA of the CDR3: TGTGCCAGCAGTTTGCCTCCGGGACAGGGATTCTATGGCTACACCTTC. This codes for CASSLPPGQGFYGYTF. V usage is TRBV28 and J usage is TRBJ1-2; 9 nucleotides agree with TRBD1. Looked up from germline, CDR1 is MDHEN and CDR2 is SYDVKM. This CDR3 has 16 amino acids. V dropped 3 bases and J dropped 4; count of bases not matched to a gene: 9.

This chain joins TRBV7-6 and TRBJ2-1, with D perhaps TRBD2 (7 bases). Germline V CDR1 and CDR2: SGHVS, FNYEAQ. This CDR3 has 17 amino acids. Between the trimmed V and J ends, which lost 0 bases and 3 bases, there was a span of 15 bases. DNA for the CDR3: TGTGCCAGCAGCTTAGCGGGGGCGGGGGCCCTCTACAATGAGCAGTTCTTC. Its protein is CASSLAGAGALYNEQFF.

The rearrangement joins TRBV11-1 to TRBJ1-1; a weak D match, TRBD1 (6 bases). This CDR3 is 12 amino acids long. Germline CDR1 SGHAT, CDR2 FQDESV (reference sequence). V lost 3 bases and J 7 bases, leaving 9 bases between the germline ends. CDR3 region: CASSFGGREAFF. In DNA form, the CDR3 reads TGTGCCAGCAGCTTCGGGGGGCGTGAAGCTTTCTTT.

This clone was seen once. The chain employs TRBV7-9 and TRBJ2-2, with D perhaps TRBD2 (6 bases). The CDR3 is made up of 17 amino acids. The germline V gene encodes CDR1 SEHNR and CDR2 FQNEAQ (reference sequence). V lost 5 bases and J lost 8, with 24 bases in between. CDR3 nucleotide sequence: TGTGCCAGCAGCCCAAGCGGGTGGGGACCGAACTCAGGGGAGCTGTTTTTT. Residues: CASSPSGWGPNSGELFF.

DNA for the CDR3: TGTGCCAGTAGTATGGGAGGGGAGGGCTCCGAGGTCGGAGCTTTCTTT. It codes for CASSMGGEGSEVGAFF. The chain has TRBV19 and TRBJ1-1; D perhaps matches TRBD1 (5 bases). Trimming stripped 3 bases from V and 10 bases from J, with 24 bases between. Germline V gene data show CDR1 as LNHDA and CDR2 as SQIVND (reference sequence). The CDR3 has 16 amino acids.

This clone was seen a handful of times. CDR3 amino acids: CASSPTGRYNSPLHF. In DNA, the CDR3 is TGTGCCAGCAGCCCGACAGGGAGATATAATTCACCCCTCCACTTT. The rearrangement joins TRBV25-1 to TRBJ1-6; 7 bases fit TRBD1. The CDR3 is 15 residues long. V lost 6 bases and J lost 4; bases outside the gene matches: 6. Germline loops: CDR1 MGHDK, CDR2 SYGVNS.

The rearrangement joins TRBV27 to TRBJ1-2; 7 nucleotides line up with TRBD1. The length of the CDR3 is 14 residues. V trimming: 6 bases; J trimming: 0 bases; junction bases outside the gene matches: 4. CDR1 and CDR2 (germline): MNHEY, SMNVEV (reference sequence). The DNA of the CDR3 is TGTGCCAGCAGGCTTGGACAGGCTAACTATGGCTACACCTTC. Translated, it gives CASRLGQANYGYTF.

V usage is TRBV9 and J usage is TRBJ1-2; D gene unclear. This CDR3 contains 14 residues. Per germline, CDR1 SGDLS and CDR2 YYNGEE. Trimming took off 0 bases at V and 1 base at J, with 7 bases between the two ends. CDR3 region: CASSVEVGNYGYTF. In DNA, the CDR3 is TGTGCCAGCAGCGTAGAAGTCGGTAACTATGGCTACACCTTC.